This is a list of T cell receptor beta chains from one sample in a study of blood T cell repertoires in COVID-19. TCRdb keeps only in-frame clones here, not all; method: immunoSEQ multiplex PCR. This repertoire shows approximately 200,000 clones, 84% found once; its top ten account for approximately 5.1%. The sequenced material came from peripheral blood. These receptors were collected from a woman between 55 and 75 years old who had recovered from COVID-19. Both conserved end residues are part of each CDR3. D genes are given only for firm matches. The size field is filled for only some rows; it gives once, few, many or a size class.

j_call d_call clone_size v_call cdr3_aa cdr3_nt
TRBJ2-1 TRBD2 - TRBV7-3 CASSRSNPGGFLYNEQFF TGTGCCAGCAGCCGGTCCAATCCGGGGGGGTTCTTATACAATGAGCAGTTCTTC
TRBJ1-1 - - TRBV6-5 CASRGRTEAFF TGTGCCAGCAGGGGGAGGACTGAAGCTTTCTTT
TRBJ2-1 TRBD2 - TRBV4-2 CASSRDYYNEQFF TGTGCCAGCAGCCGGGACTACTACAATGAGCAGTTCTTC
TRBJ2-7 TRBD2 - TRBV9 CASSDGTSGGAVDEQYF TGTGCCAGCAGCGATGGGACTAGCGGGGGGGCGGTCGACGAGCAGTACTTC
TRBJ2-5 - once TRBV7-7 CASSLVGQSQETQYF TGTGCTAGCAGCTTAGTTGGACAGTCCCAAGAGACCCAGTACTTC
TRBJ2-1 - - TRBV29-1 CSVESYNEQFF TGCAGCGTTGAGAGCTACAATGAGCAGTTCTTC
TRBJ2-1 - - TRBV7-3 CASSLMGGSMNEQFF TGTGCCAGCAGCTTAATGGGGGGTTCGATGAATGAGCAGTTCTTC
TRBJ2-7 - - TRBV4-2 CASSQGDEQYF TGTGCCAGCAGCCAAGGCGACGAGCAGTACTTC
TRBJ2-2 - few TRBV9 CASSPLDSDTGELFF TGTGCCAGCAGCCCCCTGGACAGCGACACCGGGGAGCTGTTTTTT
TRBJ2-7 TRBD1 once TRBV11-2 CASSAFRTGSSYEQYF TGTGCCAGCAGCGCCTTCCGGACAGGGAGCTCCTACGAGCAGTACTTC
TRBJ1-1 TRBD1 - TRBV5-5 CASSAGQRLNTEAFF TGTGCCAGCAGCGCGGGACAGCGTTTGAACACTGAAGCTTTCTTT
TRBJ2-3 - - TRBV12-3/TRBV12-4 CASSLGGADTQYF TGTGCCAGCAGTTTGGGCGGGGCGGATACGCAGTATTTT
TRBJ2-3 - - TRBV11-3 CASSLKRATSTDTQYF TGTGCCAGCAGCCTCAAGCGGGCGACTAGCACAGATACGCAGTATTTT
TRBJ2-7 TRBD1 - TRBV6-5 CASTMTGFGLYEQYF TGTGCCAGCACGATGACAGGGTTTGGGCTCTACGAGCAGTACTTC
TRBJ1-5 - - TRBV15 CATQQVSSNQPQHF TGTGCCACCCAACAGGTCTCTAGCAATCAGCCCCAGCATTTT
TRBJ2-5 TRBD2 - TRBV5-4 CASSLVTSGGEETQYF TGTGCCAGCAGCTTGGTCACTAGCGGGGGGGAAGAGACCCAGTACTTC
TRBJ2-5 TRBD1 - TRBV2 CASGQTGNSETQYF TGTGCCAGCGGCCAGACAGGGAATTCGGAGACCCAGTACTTC
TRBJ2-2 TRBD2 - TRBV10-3 CAISESGLAENTGELFF TGTGCCATCAGTGAGTCGGGGCTAGCGGAGAACACCGGGGAGCTGTTTTTT
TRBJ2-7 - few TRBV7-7 CARRDPSYEQYF TGTGCTAGGAGGGACCCGTCCTACGAGCAGTACTTC
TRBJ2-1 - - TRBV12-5 CASGGTAGSHEQFF TGTGCTAGTGGTGGTACGGCAGGAAGCCATGAGCAGTTCTTC
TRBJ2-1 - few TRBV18 CASSPAGTYNEQFF TGTGCCAGCTCACCAGCAGGGACCTACAATGAGCAGTTCTTC
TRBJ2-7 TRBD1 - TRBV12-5 CASGLAQGAGYEQYF TGTGCTAGTGGTTTGGCACAGGGGGCGGGCTACGAGCAGTACTTC
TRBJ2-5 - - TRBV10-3 CAISTQSRGSGGETQYF TGTGCCATCAGTACCCAGTCGCGAGGTAGCGGAGGGGAGACCCAGTACTTC